This T cell receptor (beta chain) was obtained from a study of spatial heterogeneity in lung cancer. Study summary: Sequencing consistently turned up more beta-chain sequences than alpha-chain sequences. The study's findings and limits: Detection of ubiquitous tumor TCRs in blood was higher at resection than follow-up.

The time point was: sample taken at primary tumor resection. The approximately 79 donors had untreated early-stage non-small cell lung cancer. The input material, whole RNA from tumor, nontumor lung or frozen PBMC, was sequenced unsorted. Trimming took off 4 bases at V and 5 bases at J, with 14 bases between the two ends. This CDR3 is 14 amino acids long. Germline lookup yields CDR1 MNHEY and CDR2 SVGAGI. A few counts support this clonotype. Its matching antigen is unknown. TCRdb independently ran MiXCR on the 5' RACE reads; one entry per CDR3 protein. The sample comprises more than 65,000 distinct CDR3 sequences, approximately 8% of which are singletons, and almost 7% rests with the top ten.

This sequence originates from a male donor with early-stage non-small cell lung cancer. The specimen was PBMCs, collected at surgery. The chain links TRBV6-5 to TRBJ1-1; no clear D gene. The CDR3 DNA sequence: TGTGCCAGCAGTTCCCAACGGGGTGGAACTGAAGCTTTCTTT. Translating gives CASSSQRGGTEAFF.